The 21 T cell receptor beta chains below were found in one sample sequenced in a study of blood T cell repertoires in COVID-19. TCRdb's copy holds only in-frame clones and misses some; the assay was immunoSEQ multiplex PCR. The sample holds about 92,000 clones, around 67% seen once. Material for sequencing was peripheral blood. Receptors were obtained from a woman aged 55-69 years in a cohort sampled during active or convalescent COVID-19.

The J gene is TRBJ2-3, the V gene TRBV30, with TRBD1 matching over 7 bases. There are 14 residues in the CDR3. V dropped 2 bases and J dropped 2; count of bases not matched to a gene: 4. Germline V gene data show CDR1 as GTSNPN and CDR2 as SVGIG (reference sequence). The CDR3 bases are TGTGCCTGGAGTCTGGGACAGAACACAGATACGCAGTATTTT. It codes for CAWSLGQNTDTQYF.

This clone was seen more than once but under ten times. The gene calls are TRBV5-1 and TRBJ1-2; a weak D match, TRBD1 (6 bases). This CDR3 spans 14 amino acids. In germline, CDR1 is SGHRS, CDR2 YFSETQ. V lost 4 bases, J lost 2 bases, and 12 bases lay in between. CDR3 residues: CASSVTGTNYGYTF. The CDR3 DNA reads as TGCGCCAGCAGCGTTACCGGGACAAACTATGGCTACACCTTC.

V is TRBV15 and J is TRBJ2-7; 8 bases are a match to TRBD1. J lost 5 bases, V lost 2 bases, and 8 bases had no gene match. This CDR3 contains 15 residues. Germline V lookup: CDR1 LNHNV, CDR2 YYDKDF (reference sequence). CDR3 DNA sequence: TGTGCCACCAGCAGATACGGACAGGGTCTGAACGAGCAGTACTTC. As protein: CATSRYGQGLNEQYF.

V is TRBV19 and J is TRBJ1-2; D perhaps matches TRBD1 (5 bases). The germline V gene encodes CDR1 LNHDA and CDR2 SQIVND (reference sequence). This CDR3 spans 15 amino acids. Trimming removed 3 bases at V and 3 bases at J, with 14 bases between. The CDR3 reads CASSILSGIYYGYTF. In nucleotides, the CDR3 is TGTGCCAGTAGTATTCTGTCAGGGATCTACTATGGCTACACCTTC. Supplemented by reference TRBV19 and TRBJ1-2, the full variable domain reads DGGITQSPKYLFRKEGQNVTLSCEQNLNHDAMYWYRQDPGQGLRLIYYSQIVNDFQKGDIAEGYSVSREKKESFPLTVTSAQKNPTAFYLCASSILSGIYYGYTFGSGTRLTVV.

In its sample, this clone was seen a few times. The rearrangement links TRBV25-1 to TRBJ2-3; possible D gene TRBD1, 6 bases. Germline values: CDR1 MGHDK, CDR2 SYGVNS. The CDR3 is 14 amino acids. With 1 base removed from V and 5 bases from J, the gap between germline ends came to 10 bases. CDR3 nucleotide sequence: TGTGCCAGCAGTGAATTAACAGGGATAGATACGCAGTATTTT. This sequence encodes CASSELTGIDTQYF.

The genes are TRBV18 and TRBJ1-1; tentative D call: TRBD1 (6 bases). Looked up from germline, CDR1 is KGHSH and CDR2 is LQKENI. Trimming shortened V by 3 bases and J by 1 base, and 9 bases separated the two germline ends. The CDR3 has 14 amino acids. The DNA for the CDR3 is TGTGCCAGCTCACCTCAGGGGACGAACACTGAAGCTTTCTTT. Translation: CASSPQGTNTEAFF.

The chain has TRBV18 and TRBJ1-4; D is possibly TRBD1 (5 bases). V was pared by 2 bases and J by 6 bases, with 10 bases between. CDR3 length equals 14 residues. Germline V lookup: CDR1 KGHSH, CDR2 LQKENI. The CDR3 DNA follows: TGTGCCAGCTCACCATGGCAGGGCGATGAAAAACTGTTTTTT. Its protein product is CASSPWQGDEKLFF.

The chain joins TRBV6-5 to TRBJ1-1; D might be TRBD1 (5 bases). The CDR3 length is 12 residues. The germline V gene has CDR1 MNHEY and CDR2 SVGAGI. V was pared by 5 bases and J by 4 bases, with 8 bases between. CDR3 sequence (DNA): TGTGCCAGCAGTACAGGTGTCACTGAAGCTTTCTTT. Translating gives CASSTGVTEAFF.

The V and J genes are TRBV12-3 or TRBV12-4 and TRBJ1-2, with a weak D call TRBD1 (5 bases). CDR3 length: 13 amino acids. Trimming shortened V by 6 bases and J by 4 bases, and 12 bases separated the two germline ends. CDR3 amino acids: CASSPRVGYGYTF. As DNA, the CDR3 is TGTGCCAGCAGCCCCAGGGTCGGCTATGGCTACACCTTC.

This clone was found a few times. The gene calls are TRBV7-2 and TRBJ1-1; 8 bases map to TRBD1. The CDR3 contains 13 residues. V dropped 2 bases and J dropped 11; count of bases not matched to a gene: 7. Germline values: CDR1 SGHTA, CDR2 FQGNSA. CDR3 sequence: CASSLLGQGRAFF. CDR3 nucleotides: TGTGCCAGCAGCTTACTCGGACAGGGTCGGGCTTTCTTT.

The chain links TRBV12-3 or TRBV12-4 to TRBJ1-4, with D possibly being TRBD1 (6 bases). CDR3 length equals 13 residues. Trimming took off 5 bases at V and 10 bases at J, with 14 bases between the two ends. The CDR3 sequence is CASSLESGAKLFF. As DNA, the CDR3 is TGTGCCAGCAGTCTTGAGTCAGGGGCAAAACTGTTTTTT.

The genes are TRBV28 and TRBJ2-2; 9 bases are shared with TRBD2. V lost 6 bases and J lost 4; bases outside the gene matches: 3. CDR1 and CDR2 (germline): MDHEN, SYDVKM. The CDR3 extends over 14 amino acids. In DNA form, the CDR3 reads TGTGCCAGCAGGACTAGCGGACGCACCGGGGAGCTGTTTTTT. This codes for CASRTSGRTGELFF.

In its sample, this clone was seen a few times. The chain employs TRBV19 and TRBJ2-3; 12 nucleotides agree with TRBD2. Germline V gene lookup returns CDR1 LNHDA and CDR2 SQIVND (reference sequence). Trimming removed 2 bases from V and 6 bases from J; junction bases left unmatched: 12. There are 18 residues in the CDR3. The CDR3 DNA reads TGTGCCAGTAGTATAAAGGCCCTAGCGGGGGGGCAGTCCGATACGCAGTATTTT. This encodes CASSIKALAGGQSDTQYF. The full variable domain, its missing parts supplied by reference TRBV19 and TRBJ2-3, is DGGITQSPKYLFRKEGQNVTLSCEQNLNHDAMYWYRQDPGQGLRLIYYSQIVNDFQKGDIAEGYSVSREKKESFPLTVTSAQKNPTAFYLCASSIKALAGGQSDTQYFGPGTRLTVL.

The V and J genes are TRBV28 and TRBJ2-2; D perhaps matches TRBD1 (6 bases). In germline, CDR1 is MDHEN, CDR2 SYDVKM. V lost 6 bases, J lost 4 bases, and 12 bases lay in between. The CDR3 is 14 residues long. The CDR3 loop reads CASSRDKRTGELFF. DNA for the CDR3: TGTGCCAGCAGCCGGGACAAGCGCACCGGGGAGCTGTTTTTT.

This clone was observed a few times. The V and J genes are TRBV7-9 and TRBJ2-5, with 11 nucleotides matching TRBD2. The V gene end was trimmed by 5 bases and the J gene end by 5 bases; junction bases not matched to a gene: 4. CDR3 length: 14 amino acids. The germline V gene encodes CDR1 SEHNR and CDR2 FQNEAQ (reference sequence). The CDR3 loop reads CASSAGLAGETQYF. The DNA for the CDR3 is TGTGCCAGCAGCGCCGGACTAGCGGGCGAGACCCAGTACTTC.

The genes are TRBV28 and TRBJ1-1; 7 bases are a match to TRBD1. J gave up 4 bases and V 3 bases, and 5 bases lay outside the gene matches. Germline V CDR1 and CDR2: MDHEN, SYDVKM. This CDR3 region has 14 residues. CDR3 sequence: CASSLRQGRTEAFF. CDR3 DNA: TGTGCCAGCAGTTTGCGACAGGGTCGCACTGAAGCTTTCTTT.

V usage is TRBV28 and J usage is TRBJ2-2; 10 nucleotides agree with TRBD1. This CDR3 is 15 amino acids long. Germline CDR1 and CDR2: MDHEN and SYDVKM. With 7 bases clipped from V and 8 bases from J, the junction kept 10 bases outside the gene matches. The CDR3 loop reads CASTPSGQGLGELFF. CDR3 coding DNA: TGTGCCAGCACCCCCTCGGGACAGGGGTTGGGGGAGCTGTTTTTT.

The chain carries TRBV9 and TRBJ2-1, with a tentative D call TRBD1 (6 bases). Germline CDR1 is SGDLS and CDR2 is YYNGEE. This CDR3 spans 16 amino acids. The V gene lost 4 bases and the J gene lost 0 bases, with 14 bases spanning the gap. The CDR3 nucleotides read TGTGCCAGCAGCTCCAGGGGTTCGGGCTCCTACAATGAGCAGTTCTTC. Translated, it gives CASSSRGSGSYNEQFF. Using reference TRBV9 and TRBJ2-1 for the parts outside the CDR3, the full variable domain is DSGVTQTPKHLITATGQRVTLRCSPRSGDLSVYWYQQSLDQGLQFLIQYYNGEERAKGNILERFSAQQFPDLHSELNLSSLELGDSALYFCASSSRGSGSYNEQFFGPGTRLTVL.

V is TRBV30 and J is TRBJ1-5, with TRBD1 identical over 8 bases. This CDR3 is 14 amino acids long. V dropped 4 bases and J dropped 7; count of bases not matched to a gene: 9. Germline V gene sequence: CDR1 GTSNPN, CDR2 SVGIG (reference sequence). CDR3 DNA: TGTGCCTGGAAGTTCAGGGGGCAGGGGCAGCCCCAGCATTTT. Protein: CAWKFRGQGQPQHF.

The V and J genes are TRBV6-6 and TRBJ2-7; a weak D match, TRBD2 (5 bases). The CDR3 runs to 15 residues. Trimming shortened V by 4 bases and J by 0 bases, and 13 bases separated the two germline ends. Germline CDR1 MNHNY, CDR2 SVGAGI (reference sequence). The CDR3 sequence: CASSSRSVSSYEQYF. The CDR3 nucleotides read TGTGCCAGCAGTTCCCGTAGCGTTAGCTCCTACGAGCAGTACTTC.

The CDR3, as DNA: TGTGCCAGCAGCTTTCCCTCTTCTAACTATGGCTACACCTTC. Encoded protein: CASSFPSSNYGYTF. The chain combines TRBV7-9 with TRBJ1-2; no reliable D call. Germline CDR1 SEHNR, CDR2 FQNEAQ (reference sequence). Trimming pared 3 bases from V and 0 bases from J, leaving 8 bases between. The CDR3 is made up of 14 amino acids. The whole variable domain, remainder taken from reference TRBV7-9 and TRBJ1-2, is DTGVSQNPRHKITKRGQNVTFRCDPISEHNRLYWYRQTLGQGPEFLTYFQNEAQLEKSRLLSDRFSAERPKGSFSTLEIQRTEQGDSAMYLCASSFPSSNYGYTFGSGTRLTVV.